These T cell receptor beta chains were read from a single sample in a study of persistence of HIV-infected CD4 T cells. Their antigen targets remain unknown. The data were produced by immunoSEQ multiplex PCR, yet TCRdb's version contains in-frame clones alone and is incomplete. The sample contains under 25,000 clones, 65% of which appear only once. Source: CD4+ T cells sorted from PBMCs after roughly 18-hour stimulation, taken from a patient who received antiretroviral therapy. Every receptor here comes from an adult woman with HIV who was CMV-seropositive. Each CDR3 is given with its conserved first and last residue. Each record gives: V gene, clone size, D gene, J gene, CDR3 DNA, CDR3 protein. D genes are given only for firm matches. Size is stated for part of the rows, as once, few or many counts, or as a class when the clone is expanded.

v_gene: TRBV9; abundance: NA; d_gene: TRBD1; j_gene: TRBJ1-1; CDR3nt: TGTGCCAGCTCCGTGAACACAGGGGGCAGAGAAGCTTTCTTT; CDR3aa: CASSVNTGGREAFF
v_gene: TRBV7-9; abundance: NA; d_gene: NA; j_gene: TRBJ2-4; CDR3nt: TGTGCCAGCAGCTTAGATAGGGGGGACATTCAGTACTTC; CDR3aa: CASSLDRGDIQYF
v_gene: TRBV5-1; abundance: NA; d_gene: TRBD2; j_gene: TRBJ2-1; CDR3nt: TGCGCCAGCAGCTTGAAAGGGGGGACTAGCGGTTGGATCAATGAGCAGTTCTTC; CDR3aa: CASSLKGGTSGWINEQFF
v_gene: TRBV23-1; abundance: once; d_gene: NA; j_gene: TRBJ1-1; CDR3nt: TGCGCCAGCAGTCGAGCAGGGCTGACCACTGAAGCTTTCTTT; CDR3aa: CASSRAGLTTEAFF
v_gene: TRBV12-3/TRBV12-4; abundance: NA; d_gene: NA; j_gene: TRBJ1-2; CDR3nt: TGTGCCACCGATACCAGGGTCCGTGGCTACACCTTC; CDR3aa: CATDTRVRGYTF
v_gene: TRBV30; abundance: NA; d_gene: NA; j_gene: TRBJ2-2; CDR3nt: TGTGCCTGGAGGGGTTTTTACACCGGGGAGCTGTTTTTT; CDR3aa: CAWRGFYTGELFF
v_gene: TRBV28; abundance: few; d_gene: NA; j_gene: TRBJ2-3; CDR3nt: TGTGCCAGCAGCTCCTCTTGGGGGGGGCGACCAGATACGCAGTATTTT; CDR3aa: CASSSSWGGRPDTQYF
v_gene: TRBV18; abundance: NA; d_gene: TRBD1; j_gene: TRBJ1-1; CDR3nt: TGTGCCAGCTCAAAGGACAGGGGGCGTGAAGCTTTCTTT; CDR3aa: CASSKDRGREAFF
v_gene: TRBV6-2/TRBV6-3; abundance: once; d_gene: NA; j_gene: TRBJ1-5; CDR3nt: TGTGCCAGCAGTTACAATCCCAGGGACGGCCAGCCCCAGCATTTT; CDR3aa: CASSYNPRDGQPQHF
v_gene: TRBV6-5; abundance: medium-sized; d_gene: NA; j_gene: TRBJ1-4; CDR3nt: TGTGCCAGCAGTTATACAGAAGCAACTAATGAAAAACTGTTTTTT; CDR3aa: CASSYTEATNEKLFF
v_gene: TRBV9; abundance: NA; d_gene: NA; j_gene: TRBJ1-4; CDR3nt: TGTGCCAGCAGCCCTAGCCTACAGGCGAATGAAAAACTGTTTTTT; CDR3aa: CASSPSLQANEKLFF
v_gene: TRBV5-1; abundance: NA; d_gene: NA; j_gene: TRBJ1-6; CDR3nt: TGCGCCAGCAGCCTCCTAACACGGGAGGGGAAGGGTGGTCCACCCCTCCACTTT; CDR3aa: CASSLLTREGKGGPPLHF
v_gene: TRBV29-1; abundance: NA; d_gene: NA; j_gene: TRBJ2-5; CDR3nt: TGCAGCGTTGTCCGGGGCCGATCCTACCAAGAGACCCAGTACTTC; CDR3aa: CSVVRGRSYQETQYF
v_gene: TRBV20-1; abundance: medium-sized; d_gene: NA; j_gene: TRBJ2-1; CDR3nt: TGCAGTGCCGACGGATACAATGAGCAGTTCTTC; CDR3aa: CSADGYNEQFF
v_gene: TRBV19; abundance: NA; d_gene: NA; j_gene: TRBJ1-5; CDR3nt: TGTGCCAGTAATCGAGGGCGTAATCAGCCCCAGCATTTT; CDR3aa: CASNRGRNQPQHF
v_gene: TRBV27; abundance: few; d_gene: NA; j_gene: TRBJ1-1; CDR3nt: TGTGCCAGCAGTTTTCATCGGGGAATAACTGAAGCTTTCTTT; CDR3aa: CASSFHRGITEAFF
v_gene: TRBV9; abundance: NA; d_gene: TRBD1; j_gene: TRBJ2-5; CDR3nt: TGTGCCAGCAGCCTCGGGACAGGGGGTTTGGAGACCCAGTACTTC; CDR3aa: CASSLGTGGLETQYF
v_gene: TRBV9; abundance: NA; d_gene: TRBD1; j_gene: TRBJ1-1; CDR3nt: TGTGCCAGCAGCCCCAGGGACAGGGGGCGCAGGGTCGCTGAAGCTTTCTTT; CDR3aa: CASSPRDRGRRVAEAFF
v_gene: TRBV7-2; abundance: few; d_gene: NA; j_gene: TRBJ2-7; CDR3nt: TGTGCCAGCAGCCTATCGGACAATCTCGCCTACGAGCAGTACTTC; CDR3aa: CASSLSDNLAYEQYF
v_gene: TRBV9; abundance: NA; d_gene: NA; j_gene: TRBJ2-3; CDR3nt: TGTGCCAGCAGCGTAGGGCCTAGCCATAGCACAGATACGCAGTATTTT; CDR3aa: CASSVGPSHSTDTQYF
v_gene: TRBV30; abundance: few; d_gene: NA; j_gene: TRBJ1-5; CDR3nt: TGTGCCTGGAATACGGCAGGCGTTTGGCAGCCCCAGCATTTT; CDR3aa: CAWNTAGVWQPQHF
v_gene: TRBV6-5; abundance: once; d_gene: NA; j_gene: TRBJ1-4; CDR3nt: TGTGCCAGCAGTCCGTGGGGCATGACTAATGAAAAACTGTTTTTT; CDR3aa: CASSPWGMTNEKLFF
v_gene: TRBV27; abundance: few; d_gene: NA; j_gene: TRBJ1-6; CDR3nt: TGTGCCAGCGGCACCCCGGGAGGGTATAATTCACCCCTCCACTTT; CDR3aa: CASGTPGGYNSPLHF
v_gene: TRBV5-6; abundance: NA; d_gene: NA; j_gene: TRBJ1-2; CDR3nt: TGTGCCAGCAGCTTGATTAGGTTGAACTATGGCTACACCTTC; CDR3aa: CASSLIRLNYGYTF
v_gene: TRBV19; abundance: NA; d_gene: NA; j_gene: TRBJ1-6; CDR3nt: TGTGCCAGTAGTATAGATTTGGGCCTGTGGGATTCACCCCTCCACTTT; CDR3aa: CASSIDLGLWDSPLHF
v_gene: TRBV5-1; abundance: few; d_gene: TRBD2; j_gene: TRBJ2-3; CDR3nt: TGCGCCAGCAGCTTGGGATGGCGGGGGTCGAATACAGATACGCAGTATTTT; CDR3aa: CASSLGWRGSNTDTQYF
v_gene: TRBV7-6; abundance: medium-sized; d_gene: NA; j_gene: TRBJ1-2; CDR3nt: TGTGCCAGCAGCTTAGATTCCGCGGTCAACTATGGCTACACCTTC; CDR3aa: CASSLDSAVNYGYTF
v_gene: TRBV6-5; abundance: NA; d_gene: NA; j_gene: TRBJ2-1; CDR3nt: TGTGCCAGCAGAGTTCGGTATGAGCAGTTCTTC; CDR3aa: CASRVRYEQFF
v_gene: TRBV11-1; abundance: NA; d_gene: TRBD1; j_gene: TRBJ2-7; CDR3nt: TGTGCCAGCAGCTCGGGACAGGGGTCCTACGAGCAGTACTTC; CDR3aa: CASSSGQGSYEQYF
v_gene: TRBV29-1; abundance: NA; d_gene: NA; j_gene: TRBJ1-1; CDR3nt: TGCAGCTCGAGCCTCGTGGCGGACACTGAAGCTTTCTTT; CDR3aa: CSSSLVADTEAFF
v_gene: TRBV19; abundance: NA; d_gene: NA; j_gene: TRBJ1-5; CDR3nt: TGTGCCAGTAGTATAAAGGGAAACCTTTGGGGCAATCAGCCCCAGCATTTT; CDR3aa: CASSIKGNLWGNQPQHF
v_gene: TRBV12-3/TRBV12-4; abundance: NA; d_gene: NA; j_gene: TRBJ2-7; CDR3nt: TGTGCCAGCAGCCTACAGGGTCTGCAAGAGCAGTACTTC; CDR3aa: CASSLQGLQEQYF
v_gene: TRBV19; abundance: NA; d_gene: NA; j_gene: TRBJ1-5; CDR3nt: TGTGCCGGGGGGGCAGGCCTAAGGCCCCAGCATTTT; CDR3aa: CAGGAGLRPQHF
v_gene: TRBV19; abundance: NA; d_gene: TRBD1; j_gene: TRBJ1-1; CDR3nt: TGTGCCAGTAGTATGAGAGACAGGGCGGCTTTCTTT; CDR3aa: CASSMRDRAAFF
v_gene: TRBV19; abundance: NA; d_gene: NA; j_gene: TRBJ1-4; CDR3nt: TGTGCCAGTAGTATAGATCTAACAACTAATGAAAAACTGTTTTTT; CDR3aa: CASSIDLTTNEKLFF
v_gene: TRBV19; abundance: NA; d_gene: TRBD2; j_gene: TRBJ2-2; CDR3nt: TGTGCCAGTAGTTTACTAGCGGGGGGGAACACCGGGGAGCTGTTTTTT; CDR3aa: CASSLLAGGNTGELFF
v_gene: TRBV2; abundance: few; d_gene: TRBD1; j_gene: TRBJ1-4; CDR3nt: TGTGCCAGCAAAGGGACAGGGGATGGAAAACTGTTTTTT; CDR3aa: CASKGTGDGKLFF
v_gene: TRBV5-6; abundance: NA; d_gene: TRBD1; j_gene: TRBJ1-6; CDR3nt: TGTGCCAGCAGCTCGCTGGACAGGGAGAATTCACCCCTCCACTTT; CDR3aa: CASSSLDRENSPLHF
v_gene: TRBV13; abundance: NA; d_gene: NA; j_gene: TRBJ1-1; CDR3nt: TGTGCCAGCAGCTTAGCTGGGGGCGAAGCTTTCTTT; CDR3aa: CASSLAGGEAFF
v_gene: TRBV9; abundance: medium-sized; d_gene: TRBD1; j_gene: TRBJ1-6; CDR3nt: TGTGCCAGCAGCGTAGAAGGGACAGGGGGTAATTCACCCCTCCACTTT; CDR3aa: CASSVEGTGGNSPLHF